The clone carrying this T cell receptor (beta chain) has a handful of counts. No antigen is known for it. The sample comes from a study of cytomegalovirus exposure and HLA in healthy donors. Trimming shortened V by 4 bases and J by 7 bases, and 8 bases separated the two germline ends. Germline loops: CDR1 MNHNY, CDR2 SVGAGI (reference sequence). This CDR3 is 11 amino acids long. Study-level points and caveats: Most CMV-associated TCR beta chains appeared HLA-restricted in a later analysis. The authors listed approximately 150 TCR beta chains as cytomegalovirus-associated. Later, an analysis found that common viral pathogens appeared to be linked with several of the most significant clusters.

60 Vbeta and 13 Jbeta primers were used in PCR. Generated by immunoSEQ multiplex PCR, the TCRdb table keeps only in-frame clones and is missing some. The sample has 95,000 to 150,000 clones, about four fifths seen once; the top ten hold 2% to 2.5%. This chain uses TRBV6-6 with TRBJ2-7; D is uncertain. The sequenced sample was PBMCs. This receptor was obtained from a woman between 40 and 55 years old in good health and CMV-seronegative. The CDR3 here is CASSSLFEQYF. The CDR3, as DNA: TGTGCCAGCAGTTCCTTATTTGAGCAGTACTTC.